This T cell receptor (beta chain) was sequenced during a study of beta chain features in type 1 diabetes. Study-level findings and limits: Type 1 diabetes patients had VDJ junctions that carried fewer insertions and more deletions. Researchers report that Type 1 diabetes patients had moderately but significantly shorter TCRB CDR3s across all four CD4+ subsets.

Comments on this clone: What it binds is not known.

Expressed TCRB transcripts were sequenced because the entire RNA isolate underwent reverse transcription. The method was immunoSEQ multiplex PCR; TCRdb's version includes in-frame clones alone and lacks a portion of them. The sample consists of 230,000 or so clones, 16% of them appearing once. Germline CDR1 is SNHLY and CDR2 is FYNNEI. This CDR3 is built from 13 residues. V shed 5 bases and J shed 7 bases, with 14 bases lying between them. The receptor was derived from a man aged 25 to 40 with type 1 diabetes. The chain couples TRBV2 to TRBJ1-2; no definite D call. Sample: naive CD4+ T cells from blood. DNA of the CDR3: TGTGCCAGCAGTTTTGGAACGGCGGTTGGCTACACCTTC. It is translated as CASSFGTAVGYTF.